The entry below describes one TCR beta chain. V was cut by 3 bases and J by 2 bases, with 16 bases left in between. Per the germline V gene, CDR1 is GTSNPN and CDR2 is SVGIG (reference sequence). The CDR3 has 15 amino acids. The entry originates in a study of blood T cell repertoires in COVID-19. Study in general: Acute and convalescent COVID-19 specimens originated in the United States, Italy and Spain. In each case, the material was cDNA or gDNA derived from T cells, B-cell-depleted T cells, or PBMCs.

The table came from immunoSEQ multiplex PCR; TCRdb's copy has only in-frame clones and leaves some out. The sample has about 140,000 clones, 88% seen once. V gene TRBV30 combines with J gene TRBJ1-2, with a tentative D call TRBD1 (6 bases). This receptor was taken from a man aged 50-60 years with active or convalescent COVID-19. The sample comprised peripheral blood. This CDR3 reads CAWRRPGVQNYGYTF. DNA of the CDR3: TGTGCCTGGAGGAGACCAGGGGTTCAGAACTATGGCTACACCTTC. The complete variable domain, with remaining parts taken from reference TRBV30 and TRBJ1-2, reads SQTIHQWPATLVQPVGSPLSLECTVEGTSNPNLYWYRQAAGRGLQLLFYSVGIGQISSEVPQNLSASRPQDRQFILSSKKLLLSDSGFYLCAWRRPGVQNYGYTFGSGTRLTVV.